A selection of T cell receptor beta chains follows, all from one sample in a study of cytomegalovirus exposure and HLA in healthy donors. Generated by immunoSEQ multiplex PCR, the TCRdb table keeps only in-frame clones and is missing some. The data hold some 140,000 clones, with 80% observed a single time. The sample consisted of PBMCs. These TCRs come from a young man in good health. Each CDR3 is given with its conserved first and last residue. The D gene is left open where the match is weak. The size entry is marked missing in some rows and otherwise reads once, few, many or a size class.

>TRBV11-3|TRBD1|TRBJ2-7|once
CASNRGGQGGYEQYF
TGTGCCAGCAACCGAGGGGGACAGGGGGGATACGAGCAGTACTTC
>TRBV7-3|TRBD1|TRBJ2-7|few
CASSSSTGAYEQYF
TGTGCCAGCAGCTCTTCGACAGGGGCCTACGAGCAGTACTTC
>TRBV9|.|TRBJ2-4|once
CASSPKGGRGGLDIQYF
TGTGCCAGCAGCCCCAAGGGGGGGCGAGGGGGGTTGGACATTCAGTACTTC
>TRBV4-1|TRBD2|TRBJ2-3|.
CASSPQSSGTVTDTQYF
TGCGCCAGCAGCCCCCAGAGTAGCGGGACTGTCACAGATACGCAGTATTTT
>TRBV5-1|.|TRBJ2-5|.
CASSPSPAVETQYF
TGCGCCAGCAGCCCCTCCCCGGCGGTCGAGACCCAGTACTTC
>TRBV19|TRBD1|TRBJ1-2|.
CASTLTGIGYTF
TGTGCCAGTACCCTGACAGGGATTGGCTACACCTTC
>TRBV9|TRBD2|TRBJ2-3|.
CASSVSGTGADTQYF
TGTGCCAGCAGCGTAAGCGGGACGGGGGCAGATACGCAGTATTTT
>TRBV6-6|.|TRBJ1-5|once
CASSYSTRGSDQPQHF
TGTGCCAGCAGTTACTCGACGCGGGGGAGCGATCAGCCCCAGCATTTT
>TRBV29-1|.|TRBJ2-1|.
CSGGTQLGIRGNEQFF
TGCAGCGGGGGGACTCAACTAGGTATCCGCGGGAATGAGCAGTTCTTC
>TRBV28|.|TRBJ2-3|.
CASSLSDGGGRPPDTQYF
TGTGCCAGCAGTTTATCTGATGGGGGCGGGAGACCCCCAGATACGCAGTATTTT
>TRBV7-2|TRBD2|TRBJ2-1|.
CASSFQTLAGAAYNEQFF
TGTGCCAGCAGCTTCCAGACCTTAGCGGGAGCTGCGTACAATGAGCAGTTCTTC
>TRBV25-1|TRBD2|TRBJ2-3|few
CASSESYGRGDTQYF
TGTGCCAGCAGTGAATCTTATGGGAGGGGAGATACGCAGTATTTT
>TRBV9|TRBD1|TRBJ2-3|.
CASSPRRPGTGFPTDTQYF
TGTGCCAGCAGCCCCCGCCGTCCCGGGACAGGGTTCCCCACAGATACGCAGTATTTT
>TRBV6-5|TRBD1|TRBJ1-2|.
CASSTRQGVAYGYTF
TGTGCCAGCAGTACAAGACAGGGTGTGGCCTATGGCTACACCTTC
>TRBV19|.|TRBJ2-5|.
CASSVVGGWETQYF
TGTGCCAGTAGTGTGGTGGGGGGTTGGGAGACCCAGTACTTC
>TRBV11-2|.|TRBJ1-2|few
CASRAAGSIVGYTF
TGTGCCAGCAGGGCCGCCGGGTCCATCGTCGGCTACACCTTC
>TRBV6-5|TRBD1|TRBJ2-7|once
CASSLQGKPYEQYF
TGTGCCAGCAGTTTACAGGGGAAGCCCTACGAGCAGTACTTC
>TRBV7-8|TRBD2|TRBJ2-1|.
CASSLDAGGPTRNEQFF
TGTGCCAGCAGCTTAGATGCGGGAGGGCCTACTCGCAATGAGCAGTTCTTC
>TRBV29-1|TRBD2|TRBJ2-7|.
CSVESGRVGGEQYF
TGCAGCGTTGAGAGCGGGAGGGTCGGGGGAGAGCAGTACTTC
>TRBV7-9|TRBD1|TRBJ1-2|.
CASSRGTDYGYTF
TGTGCCAGCAGCCGTGGGACAGACTATGGCTACACCTTC
>TRBV18|.|TRBJ2-3|.
CASSPGDTQYF
TGTGCCAGCTCACCCGGAGATACGCAGTATTTT
>TRBV5-1|.|TRBJ2-2|.
CASSPTTSGVGELFF
TGCGCCAGCAGCCCAACAACGTCGGGGGTCGGGGAGCTGTTTTTT
>TRBV11-3|TRBD2|TRBJ2-1|.
CASSLTSGSGDEQFF
TGTGCCAGCAGCTTGACTAGCGGGAGTGGTGATGAGCAGTTCTTC
>TRBV11-2|TRBD1|TRBJ2-1|.
CASSLFGTGGNEQFF
TGTGCCAGCAGCTTATTTGGGACAGGGGGCAATGAGCAGTTCTTC
>TRBV7-9|TRBD1|TRBJ1-4|.
CSSSLGTGNEKLFF
TGTTCCAGCAGCTTGGGGACAGGGAATGAAAAACTGTTTTTT
>TRBV2|.|TRBJ1-1|.
CASSTGTTDTEAFF
TGTGCCAGCAGTACCGGGACAACGGACACTGAAGCTTTCTTT
>TRBV5-4|TRBD1|TRBJ2-5|.
CASSYRDRGYETQYF
TGTGCCAGCAGCTACCGGGACAGGGGATATGAGACCCAGTACTTC
>TRBV2|TRBD2|TRBJ2-2|.
CASRSGTSVLTGELFF
TGTGCCAGCAGATCCGGGACTAGCGTCCTCACCGGGGAGCTGTTTTTT
>TRBV6-5|.|TRBJ2-6|.
CASSYGRSTGANVLTF
TGTGCCAGCAGTTACGGGAGGTCCACTGGGGCCAACGTCCTGACTTTC
>TRBV6-1|TRBD1|TRBJ1-2|.
CGYRGNYGYTF
TGTGGATACAGGGGTAACTATGGCTACACCTTC
>TRBV10-1|.|TRBJ2-7|.
CASSDDYPPYEQYF
TGCGCCAGCAGTGATGACTACCCTCCCTACGAGCAGTACTTC
>TRBV7-9|.|TRBJ1-1|.
CSSLPGGFGAFF
TGTTCCAGCCTCCCTGGAGGATTTGGGGCTTTCTTT
>TRBV25-1|TRBD2|TRBJ2-1|.
CASSEKTSGSNEQFF
TGTGCCAGCAGTGAAAAGACTAGCGGGAGTAATGAGCAGTTCTTC
>TRBV30|.|TRBJ2-2|.
CAWRRGPGGELFF
TGTGCCTGGAGAAGAGGGCCCGGCGGGGAGCTGTTTTTT
>TRBV11-3|.|TRBJ2-1|once
CASSLDWGDEQFF
TGTGCCAGCAGCTTAGATTGGGGAGATGAGCAGTTCTTC
>TRBV13|.|TRBJ2-1|.
CASSPPGLDNEQFF
TGTGCCAGCAGCCCTCCGGGACTTGACAATGAGCAGTTCTTC
>TRBV7-9|.|TRBJ2-1|.
CSSSLGELNEQFF
TGTTCCAGCAGCTTAGGGGAGCTTAATGAGCAGTTCTTC
>TRBV28|TRBD1|TRBJ2-7|.
CASSLPGQGNEQYF
TGTGCCAGCTCTTTACCGGGACAGGGAAACGAGCAGTACTTC
>TRBV30|TRBD2|TRBJ2-1|.
CACSGSSYNEQFF
TGTGCCTGTAGCGGGTCCTCCTACAATGAGCAGTTCTTC
>TRBV2|TRBD2|TRBJ2-3|once
CASSRTPPSGTSTDTQYF
TGTGCCAGCAGTCGTACACCCCCTAGCGGAACTAGCACAGATACGCAGTATTTT
>TRBV7-9|TRBD2|TRBJ2-7|.
CSSSLVGLAGGEQYF
TGTTCCAGCAGCTTAGTGGGTCTAGCGGGAGGCGAGCAGTACTTC
>TRBV19|TRBD2|TRBJ2-5|.
CASSRGTSGSPGQETQYF
TGTGCCAGTAGTAGAGGGACTAGCGGGAGCCCAGGACAAGAGACCCAGTACTTC
>TRBV15|TRBD2|TRBJ2-7|.
CATSRDGAGGTYEQYF
TGTGCCACCAGCAGAGATGGGGCGGGAGGAACCTACGAGCAGTACTTC
>TRBV28|TRBD2|TRBJ2-1|.
CASRAPGLAFEQFF
TGTGCCAGCAGAGCCCCGGGACTAGCATTTGAGCAGTTCTTC
>TRBV6-4|.|TRBJ2-1|medium-sized
CASSDSPGLGEQFF
TGTGCCAGCAGTGACTCTCCAGGGCTGGGTGAGCAGTTCTTC
>TRBV29-1|TRBD2|TRBJ2-3|.
CSVEGVAGEITDTQYF
TGCAGCGTTGAAGGGGTAGCGGGAGAGATCACAGATACGCAGTATTTT
>TRBV10-1|.|TRBJ2-7|.
CASSDPRPSEQYF
TGCGCCAGCAGTGACCCCAGGCCCTCTGAGCAGTACTTC
>TRBV7-9|TRBD1|TRBJ1-1|.
CASSSPPGGNTEAFF
TGTGCCAGCAGCTCCCCCCCAGGGGGAAACACTGAAGCTTTCTTT
>TRBV19|.|TRBJ1-1|.
CASSMKGGGNPNTEAFF
TGTGCCAGTAGTATGAAGGGGGGAGGGAATCCGAACACTGAAGCTTTCTTT
>TRBV28|TRBD1|TRBJ1-2|.
CASRPGTGVLRDYGYTF
TGTGCCAGCAGACCAGGGACAGGGGTCCTCCGGGACTATGGCTACACCTTC
>TRBV6-5|.|TRBJ1-5|.
CASSYSNTKYDQPQHF
TGTGCCAGCAGTTACTCCAACACCAAATACGATCAGCCCCAGCATTTT
>TRBV10-3|.|TRBJ1-3|.
CAISDGTSGNTIYF
TGTGCCATCAGTGATGGGACATCTGGAAACACCATATATTTT
>TRBV28|.|TRBJ2-3|.
CASSPLGGGGHTQYF
TGTGCCAGCAGTCCCTTGGGGGGAGGTGGCCATACGCAGTATTTT
>TRBV4-1|.|TRBJ2-1|.
CASSQIGVRDNEQFF
TGCGCCAGCAGCCAAATTGGAGTTCGGGACAATGAGCAGTTCTTC
>TRBV9|.|TRBJ2-3|.
CASSVGRGTDTQYF
TGTGCCAGCAGCGTAGGGCGGGGCACAGATACGCAGTATTTT
>TRBV4-1|.|TRBJ1-5|.
CASSDLPRGSNQPQHF
TGCGCCAGCAGCGATCTGCCAAGGGGAAGTAATCAGCCCCAGCATTTT
>TRBV19|.|TRBJ2-7|.
CASSIVSGAFSYEQYF
TGTGCCAGTAGTATTGTCTCGGGAGCCTTCTCCTACGAGCAGTACTTC
>TRBV7-2|TRBD2|TRBJ2-7|.
CASSLGTSGFWDEQYF
TGTGCCAGCAGCTTAGGGACTAGCGGGTTCTGGGACGAGCAGTACTTC